Sequencing of this T cell receptor beta chain was carried out in a study of vaccination effects on CD4 cells after COVID-19. Study summary: Of the BNT162b2 and mRNA-1273 vaccines, participants received two doses of one or the other. At 16 days and one week before vaccination, a couple of convalescent patients gave samples.

Libraries were prepared by immunoSEQ multiplex PCR; TCRdb keeps only in-frame clonotypes and omits some of them. Of 40,000 or so clones in the sample, approximately 70% were seen once. In regard to this clone: The antigen is not known.

The ViraFEST assay expanded antigen-specific CD4+ T cells with viral peptide pools before sequencing. Subsequent to approximately 11 days of culture, CD4+ T cells were isolated. The person acquired a PCR-confirmed SARS-CoV-2 infection between March and December 2020. Wells of around 2 million PBMC each were grown with 10 IU/ml IL-2 and approximately 9.6 ug/ml peptides. It was on days 3 and 7 that half the medium was replaced with IL-2 medium. The sample here was CD4+ T cells from PBMCs cultured with a peptide pool, taken before COVID-19 vaccination. This sequence was found in a human donor who had a prior SARS-CoV-2 infection.

The CDR3 region is CASSPRVTSSYGYTF. CDR3 DNA: TGTGCCAGCAGTCCCCGGGTGACAAGTAGCTATGGCTACACCTTC. This sequence joins TRBV27 and TRBJ1-2; no definite D call. The CDR3 consists of 15 residues. Germline CDR1 MNHEY, CDR2 SMNVEV (reference sequence). V was clipped by 5 bases and J by 4 bases, with 17 bases between them.